This T cell receptor beta chain was identified in a study of CD8 T cells in Susac syndrome. Overall study context: Patients with Susac syndrome were therapy-naive, treated with corticosteroids, or treated with intravenous immunoglobulin alone when blood was collected.

TCR beta sequencing was performed on blood CD8+ and CD4+ T cells. Negative isolation yielded the CD8+ and CD4+ T cells, while FACS enriched the TEMRA cells. Random hexamers primed reverse transcription of roughly 0.5 to 1 ug RNA. TCRdb independently ran MiXCR on the immunoSEQ multiplex PCR reads; one entry per CDR3 protein. Among fewer than 200,000 distinct CDR3 sequences, roughly 94% were seen once, and the ten largest hold 0.12%. The V and J ends lost 0 bases and 6 bases, in that order; junction bases with no gene match: 7. CDR1 DFQATT and CDR2 SNEGSKA come from the germline V gene (reference sequence). CDR3 length: 15 amino acids.

The sample consisted of CD4+ T cells from PBMCs. This receptor was obtained from a human donor with Susac syndrome. V usage is TRBV20-1 and J usage is TRBJ2-3; 9 nucleotides match TRBD2. CDR3: CSARDPSGNGDTQYF. The CDR3, as DNA: TGCAGTGCTAGAGATCCTAGCGGGAATGGGGATACGCAGTATTTT.